This TCR beta chain was recovered during a study of T cell responses to AZD1222 COVID-19 vaccine. Background on the study: Pooled in the analysis were second doses at about 4 or about 12 weeks.

Study-level points and caveats: A mostly white British donor set with more females was recruited, and clonal diversity was possibly underestimated. The repertoires were collected only after the peak T cell response. Spike-specific TCR repertoires showed rising breadth and depth after two AZD1222 doses.

Details on this clone: Its antigen is unidentified.

Clones were sequenced by immunoSEQ multiplex PCR, and TCRdb holds only the in-frame ones, with some missing. Among fewer than 150,000 clones listed, about 92% were seen once. Here the sequenced sample was peripheral blood, taken on day 0 of AZD1222 vaccination. This receptor was taken from an adult in good health.

In DNA form, the CDR3 reads TGTGCCAGCAGCTTGGAGGGCAGGACAGCTAATGAAAAACTGTTTTTT. Encoded protein: CASSLEGRTANEKLFF. This chain links TRBV5-8 with TRBJ1-4, with a tentative D call TRBD1 (6 bases). This CDR3 contains 16 residues. The V end lost 0 bases, the J end lost 3 bases, and 12 bases lay between the germline ends. The V gene's germline CDR1 is SGHTS and CDR2 YDEGEE.